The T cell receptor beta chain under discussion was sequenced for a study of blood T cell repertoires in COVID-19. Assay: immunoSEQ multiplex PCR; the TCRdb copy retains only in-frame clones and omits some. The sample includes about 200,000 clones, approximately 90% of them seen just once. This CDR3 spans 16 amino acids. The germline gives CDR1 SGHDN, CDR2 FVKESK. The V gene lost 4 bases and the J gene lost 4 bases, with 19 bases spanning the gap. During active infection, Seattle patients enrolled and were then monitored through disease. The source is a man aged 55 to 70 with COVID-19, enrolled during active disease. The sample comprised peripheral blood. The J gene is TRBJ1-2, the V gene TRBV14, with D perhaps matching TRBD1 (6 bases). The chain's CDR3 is CASSPVKVPGVYGYTF. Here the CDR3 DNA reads TGTGCCAGCAGCCCAGTTAAAGTTCCAGGGGTCTATGGCTACACCTTC.